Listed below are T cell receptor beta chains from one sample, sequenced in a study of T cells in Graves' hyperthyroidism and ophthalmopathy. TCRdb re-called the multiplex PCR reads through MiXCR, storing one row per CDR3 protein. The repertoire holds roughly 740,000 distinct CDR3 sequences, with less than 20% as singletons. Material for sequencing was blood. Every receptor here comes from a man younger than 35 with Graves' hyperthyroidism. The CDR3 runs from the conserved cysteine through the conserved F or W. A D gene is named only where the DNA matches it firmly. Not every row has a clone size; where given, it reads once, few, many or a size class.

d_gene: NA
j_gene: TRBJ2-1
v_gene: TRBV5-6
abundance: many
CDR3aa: CASSLHGSYNEQFF
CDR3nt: TGTGCCAGCAGCTTGCACGGGTCCTACAATGAGCAGTTCTTC

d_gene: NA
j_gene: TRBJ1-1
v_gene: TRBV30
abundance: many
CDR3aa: CAFFGRLNTEAFF
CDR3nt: TGTGCCTTCTTCGGGAGGCTGAACACTGAAGCTTTCTTT

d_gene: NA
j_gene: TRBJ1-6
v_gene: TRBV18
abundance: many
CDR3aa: CASSPPAGEGLLHF
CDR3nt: TGTGCCAGCTCACCACCGGCGGGGGAGGGTCTCCTCCACTTT

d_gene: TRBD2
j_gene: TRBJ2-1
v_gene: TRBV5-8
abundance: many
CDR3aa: CAGSRAGGGDEQFF
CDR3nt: TGTGCCGGATCCCGAGCGGGAGGGGGGGATGAGCAGTTCTTC

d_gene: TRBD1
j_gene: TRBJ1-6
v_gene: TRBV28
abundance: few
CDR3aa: CASSSQGARPNNSPLHF
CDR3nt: TGTGCCAGCAGTTCGCAGGGGGCGCGCCCTAATAATTCACCCCTCCACTTT

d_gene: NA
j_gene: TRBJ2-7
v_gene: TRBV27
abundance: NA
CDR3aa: CASRLVSSYEQYF
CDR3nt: TGTGCCAGCAGGTTGGTCAGCTCCTACGAGCAGTACTTC

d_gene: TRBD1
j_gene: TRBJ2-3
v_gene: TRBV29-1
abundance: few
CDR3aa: CSVAVTGRADTQYF
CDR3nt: TGCAGCGTTGCTGTGACAGGGCGCGCAGATACGCAGTATTTT

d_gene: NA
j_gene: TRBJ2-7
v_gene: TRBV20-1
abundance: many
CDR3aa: CSASRAYEQYF
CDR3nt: TGCAGTGCTAGTCGTGCCTACGAGCAGTACTTC

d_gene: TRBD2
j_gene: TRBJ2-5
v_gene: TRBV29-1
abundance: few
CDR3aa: CSVETSGSWETQYF
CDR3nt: TGCAGCGTTGAGACTAGCGGGAGTTGGGAGACCCAGTACTTC

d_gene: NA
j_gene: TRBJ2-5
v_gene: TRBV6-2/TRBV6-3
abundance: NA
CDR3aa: CASSYVEGTQYF
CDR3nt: TGTGCCAGCAGTTACGTCGAAGGGACCCAGTACTTC

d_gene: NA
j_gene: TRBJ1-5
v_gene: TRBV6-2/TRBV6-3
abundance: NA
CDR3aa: CASSIQGTINQPQHF
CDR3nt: TGTGCCAGCAGTATACAAGGGACAATAAATCAGCCCCAGCATTTT

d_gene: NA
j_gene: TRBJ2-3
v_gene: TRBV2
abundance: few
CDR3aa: CASSVGPGTQYF
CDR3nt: TGTGCCAGCAGTGTAGGGCCTGGTACGCAGTATTTT

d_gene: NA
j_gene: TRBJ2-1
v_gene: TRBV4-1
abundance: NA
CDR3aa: CASSQEGRNNEQFF
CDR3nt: TGCGCCAGCAGCCAAGAGGGGCGGAACAATGAGCAGTTCTTC

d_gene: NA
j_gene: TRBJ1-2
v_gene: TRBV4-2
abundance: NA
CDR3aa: CASSRPPTGPDGYTF
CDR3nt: TGTGCCAGCAGCCGACCGCCAACAGGGCCTGATGGCTACACCTTC

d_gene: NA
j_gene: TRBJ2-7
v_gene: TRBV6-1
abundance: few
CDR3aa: CASRGGRGPYEQYF
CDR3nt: TGTGCCAGCAGGGGGGGACGGGGACCCTACGAGCAGTACTTC

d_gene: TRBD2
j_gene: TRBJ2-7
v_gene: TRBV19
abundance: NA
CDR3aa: CASSRAGVDYEQYF
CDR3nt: TGTGCCAGTAGTAGGGCGGGAGTGGATTACGAGCAGTACTTC

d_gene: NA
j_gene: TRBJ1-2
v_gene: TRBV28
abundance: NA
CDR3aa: CASRGGGGESYGYTF
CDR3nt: TGTGCCAGCAGAGGGGGGGGGGGCGAGTCCTATGGCTACACCTTC

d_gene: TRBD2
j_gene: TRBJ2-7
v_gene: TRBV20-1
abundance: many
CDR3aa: CSATLAGALYEQYF
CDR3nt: TGCAGTGCGACACTAGCGGGAGCCCTCTACGAGCAGTACTTC

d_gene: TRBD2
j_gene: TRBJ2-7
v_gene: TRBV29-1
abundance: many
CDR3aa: CSVMTSGSEQYF
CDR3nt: TGCAGCGTCATGACTAGCGGGAGCGAGCAGTACTTC

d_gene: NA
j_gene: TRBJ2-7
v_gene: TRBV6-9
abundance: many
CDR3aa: CASSYRGLPYEQYF
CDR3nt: TGTGCCAGCAGTTACAGAGGACTACCATACGAGCAGTACTTC

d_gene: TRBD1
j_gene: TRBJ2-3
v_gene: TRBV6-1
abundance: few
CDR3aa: CASSPGDRDPDTQYF
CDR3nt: TGTGCCAGCAGTCCCGGGGACAGGGACCCAGATACGCAGTATTTT

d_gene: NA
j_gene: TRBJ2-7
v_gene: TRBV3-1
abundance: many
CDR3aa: CASSQVGSYEQYF
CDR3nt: TGTGCCAGCTCCCAGGTCGGGTCCTACGAGCAGTACTTC

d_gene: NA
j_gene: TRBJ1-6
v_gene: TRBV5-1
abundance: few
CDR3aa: CASSLAGADSPLHF
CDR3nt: TGCGCCAGCAGCTTGGCCGGGGCGGATTCACCCCTCCACTTT

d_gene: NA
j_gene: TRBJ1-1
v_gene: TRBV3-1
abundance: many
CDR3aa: CASSDGWNTEAFF
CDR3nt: TGTGCCAGCAGCGACGGATGGAACACTGAAGCTTTCTTT